This T cell receptor (beta chain) was found in a study of T cell repertoires in cytomegalovirus infection (dated by TCRdb to about 2019). A note on the overall study: Alongside well-studied HLA-B-restricted epitopes, the peptide stimulations were aimed at recently identified HLA-C-restricted CMV epitopes, whose presentation resists viral immunomodulation. The HLA type of each donor mattered for the analysis, because public TCR beta signatures pointed to carriage of CMV infection along with the matching HLA type. On the study overall, not on this receptor specifically: Carriers of CMV infection plus the relevant HLA type were discriminated by the cumulative frequency of public TCR beta family members in the study cohort and in an independent roughly 400-donor cohort. The ex vivo response was dominated by HLA-C-restricted CMV-specific TCR beta clonotypes, which also provided the single most frequent clonotype in two of eight donors.

Data came from an Illumina HiSeq 1500. The public reads were run again by TCRdb, first through fastp at Q25 and then through MiXCR, and only productive beta chains were kept. Rows with one shared CDR3 protein collapse into an entry with the most common genes and DNA. The sample table lists about 900,000 distinct CDR3 sequences, more than 25% of them with a count of one. Around an eighth of the sample is held by the ten biggest clonotypes. V is trimmed back by 0 bases and J by 6 bases, and the junction contains 8 bases that no gene match accounts for. The CDR3 numbers 16 residues from cysteine through phenylalanine. Of all the DNA, just the CDR3 is kept, 48 bases in frame from base 1. Per the germline V gene, SGHDT is the CDR1 and YYEEEE is the CDR2. This specimen's treatment or condition label, per the study, means: in vitro stimulation with specific CMV peptide epitopes to enrich CMV-specific T cells.

This clonotype turned up a few times. Its antigen is still unknown. Base quality data are lacking; no much larger clone is found one base away. Rearrangement joined TRBV5-6 to TRBJ2-3, with 9 central nucleotides matching TRBD1. Sequences were derived from cultured CD8+ T cells from PBMCs, sampled from culture after CMV antigen stimulation. This clonotype originated in a human donor in good health (CMV status not recorded). Some clones in this sample may be carry-over from other donors' samples. The sequenced DNA: TGTGCCAGCAGCTTGGCGGGACAGGGAGACCCGGATACGCAGTATTTT. Translated, this is CASSLAGQGDPDTQYF.